This passage covers 7 T cell receptor beta chains from one sample sequenced in a study of blood T cell repertoires in COVID-19. Clones were sequenced by immunoSEQ multiplex PCR, and TCRdb holds only the in-frame ones, with some missing. The repertoire holds hundreds of thousands of clones, under 95% seen once, with 3% to 4% in the top ten. Sequenced input: peripheral blood. The source is a woman younger than 30 who had recovered from COVID-19.

The gene calls are TRBV18 and TRBJ2-3; the match to TRBD2 covers 15 bases. Germline trimming cut 2 bases from V and 9 bases from J; bases unmatched to any gene: 6. The CDR3 runs to 16 residues. Germline assignment: CDR1 KGHSH and CDR2 LQKENI. CDR3 loop: CASSPKGLAGGGTQYF. CDR3 sequence (DNA): TGTGCCAGCTCACCAAAGGGACTAGCGGGAGGCGGAACGCAGTATTTT.

This chain links TRBV24-1 with TRBJ1-2; 7 bases match TRBD1. J gave up 5 bases and V 4 bases, and 6 bases lay outside the gene matches. The length of the CDR3 is 14 residues. Germline V gene data show CDR1 as KGHDR and CDR2 as SFDVKD. CDR3 sequence (DNA): TGTGCCACCAGTGACCAGGACAGGAGATATGGCTACACCTTC. Translating gives CATSDQDRRYGYTF.

V is TRBV13 and J is TRBJ2-1; a possible D gene is TRBD2 (5 bases). The CDR3 runs to 12 residues. V was cut by 5 bases and J by 10 bases, with 12 bases left in between. Per the germline V gene, CDR1 is PRHDT and CDR2 is FYEKMQ (reference sequence). For the CDR3, the DNA is TGTGCCAGCAGCCAACGACTAATGGAGCAGTTCTTC. Its protein is CASSQRLMEQFF. The full variable domain, in which reference TRBV13 and TRBJ2-1 provide the parts outside the CDR3, is AAGVIQSPRHLIKEKRETATLKCYPIPRHDTVYWYQQGPGQDPQFLISFYEKMQSDKGSIPDRFSAQQFSDYHSELNMSSLELGDSALYFCASSQRLMEQFFGPGTRLTVL.

This chain links TRBV28 with TRBJ2-6, with D unresolved. This CDR3 contains 15 residues. V lost 5 bases, J lost 0 bases, and 8 bases lay in between. CDR1 and CDR2 (germline): MDHEN, SYDVKM. For the CDR3, the DNA is TGTGCCAGCAGTAAGATGAGCTCTGGGGCCAACGTCCTGACTTTC. Its translation: CASSKMSSGANVLTF.

V and J are TRBV10-3 and TRBJ1-1; possibly TRBD1 for D (5 bases). Trimming pared 6 bases from V and 3 bases from J, leaving 14 bases between. Per germline, CDR1 ENHRY and CDR2 SYGVKD. The CDR3 runs to 14 residues. This CDR3 reads CAIRNADIDTEAFF. CDR3 nucleotide sequence: TGTGCCATCAGGAATGCGGACATAGACACTGAAGCTTTCTTT.

The chain couples TRBV24-1 to TRBJ2-5; D perhaps matches TRBD1 (6 bases). V lost 5 bases, J lost 1 base, and 13 bases lay in between. The germline gives CDR1 KGHDR, CDR2 SFDVKD. The CDR3 is 15 amino acids. The CDR3 is CATSGSQQGQETQYF. The CDR3 nucleotides read TGTGCCACCAGTGGGTCACAACAGGGCCAAGAGACCCAGTACTTC.

CDR3 DNA sequence: TGTGCCAGCAGCAGCGGGGGCTGGGGCTACACCTTC. It encodes CASSSGGWGYTF. This sequence joins TRBV5-6 and TRBJ1-2; D might be TRBD1 (6 bases). Trimming shortened V by 4 bases and J by 8 bases, and 12 bases separated the two germline ends. The CDR3 length is 12 residues. Per the germline V gene, CDR1 is SGHDT and CDR2 is YYEEEE.